These 27 T cell receptor beta chains came from one sample sequenced in a study of blood T cell repertoires in COVID-19. The data were produced by immunoSEQ multiplex PCR, yet TCRdb's version contains in-frame clones alone and is incomplete. The sample contains 250,000 to 350,000 clones, roughly 90% of which appear only once. Sequenced: peripheral blood. Receptors were obtained from a woman aged 40 to 49 who had recovered from COVID-19.

The V and J genes are TRBV19 and TRBJ1-1; 7 bases agree with TRBD1. Per germline, CDR1 LNHDA and CDR2 SQIVND (reference sequence). V trimming: 1 base; J trimming: 1 base; junction bases outside the gene matches: 6. This CDR3 has 16 residues. This CDR3 reads CASSIGWDSPNTEAFF. CDR3 nucleotides: TGTGCCAGTAGTATAGGGTGGGACAGCCCGAACACTGAAGCTTTCTTT.

The CDR3 region is CASSEPNPGGNNSPLHF. The CDR3 DNA follows: TGTGCCAGCAGTGAGCCCAACCCAGGGGGAAACAATTCACCCCTCCACTTT. V and J are TRBV25-1 and TRBJ1-6, with 7 positions matching TRBD1. Germline assignment: CDR1 MGHDK and CDR2 SYGVNS. CDR3 size: 17 residues. Losses at the gene ends were 3 bases for V and 7 bases for J; bases not matched to a gene: 12. Full variable domain (outside the CDR3, taken from reference TRBV25-1 and TRBJ1-6): EADIYQTPRYLVIGTGKKITLECSQTMGHDKMYWYQQDPGMELHLIHYSYGVNSTEKGDLSSESTVSRIRTEHFPLTLESARPSHTSQYLCASSEPNPGGNNSPLHFGNGTRLTVT.

V and J are TRBV4-1 and TRBJ2-1, with 14 bases lining up with TRBD2. The CDR3 is 16 residues long. Germline CDR1 reads MGHRA; CDR2 reads YSYEKL. J was trimmed by 11 bases and V by 0 bases; bases with no gene match: 6. CDR3 sequence: CASSQDGGTSGRKQFF. For the CDR3, the DNA is TGCGCCAGCAGCCAAGACGGTGGGACTAGCGGGAGAAAGCAGTTCTTC.

This chain joins TRBV6-5 and TRBJ2-7, with TRBD1 matching 7 bases. The CDR3 length is 15 residues. Losses at the gene ends were 6 bases for V and 0 bases for J; bases not matched to a gene: 8. Germline V gene data show CDR1 as MNHEY and CDR2 as SVGAGI. CDR3 in DNA: TGTGCCAGCAGCAGCCCCCGGGACAGCTCCTACGAGCAGTACTTC. Translated: CASSSPRDSSYEQYF.

V is TRBV19 and J is TRBJ2-7; 13 positions agree with TRBD2. Germline CDR1 reads LNHDA; CDR2 reads SQIVND (reference sequence). Unmatched junction bases numbered 8, after V lost 5 bases and J lost 4 bases. The CDR3 spans 16 residues. This chain's CDR3 is CASSSPGLAGSYEQYF. The CDR3 nucleotides read TGTGCCAGTAGTTCTCCGGGACTAGCGGGAAGTTACGAGCAGTACTTC. Based on the CDR3 plus reference TRBV19 and TRBJ2-7, the full variable domain is DGGITQSPKYLFRKEGQNVTLSCEQNLNHDAMYWYRQDPGQGLRLIYYSQIVNDFQKGDIAEGYSVSREKKESFPLTVTSAQKNPTAFYLCASSSPGLAGSYEQYFGPGTRLTVT.

The gene calls are TRBV30 and TRBJ1-3; D gene unclear. The CDR3 contains 16 residues. V gave up 2 bases and J gave up 0 bases, with 14 bases separating them. Looked up from germline, CDR1 is GTSNPN and CDR2 is SVGIG (reference sequence). This chain's CDR3 is CAWSSTARSSGNTIYF. The CDR3 coding sequence is TGTGCCTGGAGTTCTACGGCACGGAGCTCTGGAAACACCATATATTTT.

The J gene is TRBJ1-5, the V gene TRBV4-2; a weak D match, TRBD1 (5 bases). The germline V and J ends were trimmed by 0 bases and 6 bases, with 15 bases remaining between them. Germline assignment: CDR1 LGHNA and CDR2 YNFKEQ. The CDR3 has 16 residues. The CDR3, as DNA: TGTGCCAGCAGCCAAGATCCGTGGCAGGGCAGTCAGCCCCAGCATTTT. It yields the protein CASSQDPWQGSQPQHF.

In this sample, this clone turned up once. The V call is TRBV9, the J call TRBJ2-3, with 12 bases lining up with TRBD2. Germline lookup yields CDR1 SGDLS and CDR2 YYNGEE. The CDR3 runs to 18 residues. Losses at the gene ends were 0 bases for V and 3 bases for J; bases not matched to a gene: 8. The CDR3 here is CASSVGGGTSGPTDTQYF. CDR3 nucleotides: TGTGCCAGCAGCGTAGGCGGGGGGACTAGCGGGCCAACAGATACGCAGTATTTT.

The chain employs TRBV3-1 (or the pseudogene TRBV3-2) and TRBJ2-7, with 9 bases fitting TRBD2. The CDR3 loop spans 15 amino acids. Trimming cost V 4 bases and J 0 bases; bases outside gene matches: 4. Germline-derived CDR1 and CDR2 are LGHDT and YNNKEL (reference sequence). CDR3 DNA sequence: TGTGCCAGCAGCCGCCTAGCGGGACCCTCCTACGAGCAGTACTTC. Translating it yields CASSRLAGPSYEQYF.

The gene calls are TRBV29-1 and TRBJ2-1, with D perhaps matching TRBD1 (7 bases). The V end lost 0 bases, the J end lost 0 bases, and 15 bases lay between the germline ends. Germline-derived CDR1 and CDR2 are SQVTM and ANQGSEA. This CDR3 spans 17 amino acids. CDR3 in amino acids: CSVEDPRDSFSYNEQFF. The DNA for the CDR3 is TGCAGCGTTGAAGACCCGCGGGACAGCTTCTCCTACAATGAGCAGTTCTTC.

This rearrangement joins TRBV12-3 or TRBV12-4 to TRBJ2-2; D ambiguous. V was pared by 6 bases and J by 1 base, with 6 bases between. The CDR3 spans 13 residues. CDR3 bases: TGTGCCAGCAGACCAGTGAACACCGGGGAGCTGTTTTTT. It specifies CASRPVNTGELFF.

The rearrangement links TRBV6-5 to TRBJ2-7, with D maybe TRBD2 (5 bases). Trimming removed 0 bases from V and 6 bases from J, with 15 bases in between. CDR3 size: 15 residues. Germline V gene data show CDR1 as MNHEY and CDR2 as SVGAGI. The CDR3 sequence is CASSYSGGGQLEQYF. The CDR3 DNA sequence: TGTGCCAGCAGTTACTCGGGCGGAGGTCAGCTCGAGCAGTACTTC.

V is TRBV19 and J is TRBJ2-7; 9 bases fit TRBD1. Germline CDR1 reads LNHDA; CDR2 reads SQIVND (reference sequence). CDR3 length equals 17 residues. V shed 5 bases, J shed 4 bases, and the junction held 15 bases outside the gene matches. The CDR3 DNA is TGTGCCAGTAGTCCGGGACAGGGCCAAGCGGGACTTTACGAGCAGTACTTC. The encoded protein is CASSPGQGQAGLYEQYF. Full variable domain (rest looked up from reference TRBV19 and TRBJ2-7): DGGITQSPKYLFRKEGQNVTLSCEQNLNHDAMYWYRQDPGQGLRLIYYSQIVNDFQKGDIAEGYSVSREKKESFPLTVTSAQKNPTAFYLCASSPGQGQAGLYEQYFGPGTRLTVT.

V is TRBV10-2 and J is TRBJ2-7, with TRBD2 identical over 13 bases. There are 16 residues in the CDR3. Trimming removed 0 bases from V and 5 bases from J; junction bases left unmatched: 4. Germline V gene lookup returns CDR1 WSHSY and CDR2 SAAADI. Written as DNA, the CDR3 is TGCGCCAGCAGTGAGTCGAGACTAGCGGGAGGCCACGAGCAGTACTTC. Amino acids: CASSESRLAGGHEQYF.

This clone was counted a single time. CDR3 sequence reads: CASSPGLAEVDTQYF. The DNA of the CDR3 is TGTGCCAGCAGCCCGGGACTAGCGGAGGTAGATACGCAGTATTTT. This rearrangement joins TRBV7-9 to TRBJ2-3, with 11 bases identical to TRBD2. CDR1 and CDR2 from the germline V gene are SEHNR and FQNEAQ (reference sequence). Trimming removed 5 bases from V and 5 bases from J; junction bases left unmatched: 6. The CDR3 is 15 amino acids.

The rearrangement links TRBV12-2 to TRBJ2-7; TRBD2 was called by the table and not checked on the DNA. TRBV12-2 is a pseudogene. This CDR3 comprises 16 residues. The CDR3 region is CASRVRARERDCEQYF. The DNA of the CDR3 is TGTGCAAGTCGCGTTAGGGCCCGGGAGCGGGACTGCGAGCAGTACTTC.

The V gene is TRBV24-1, the J gene TRBJ1-2; 12 bases are a match to TRBD1. Losses at the gene ends were 5 bases for V and 3 bases for J; bases not matched to a gene: 15. From germline, CDR1 is KGHDR and CDR2 SFDVKD. This CDR3 contains 19 residues. The CDR3 coding sequence is TGTGCCACCAGTGCCAACCCCGGGACAGGGGGCGGGAAAGACTATGGCTACACCTTC. It codes for CATSANPGTGGGKDYGYTF.

J is TRBJ2-1 and V is TRBV3-1 (or the pseudogene TRBV3-2); D may be TRBD1 (6 bases). Germline CDR1 LGHDT, CDR2 YNNKEL (reference sequence). CDR3 length equals 15 residues. V gave up 2 bases and J gave up 7 bases, with 15 bases separating them. Written as DNA, the CDR3 is TGTGCCAGCAGCCAAAAACAGGCTCAGGGGAATGAGCAGTTCTTC. Protein product: CASSQKQAQGNEQFF.

The chain links TRBV11-3 to TRBJ2-1; D is undetermined. The CDR3 has 15 residues. V was pared by 4 bases and J by 1 base, with 11 bases between. The germline gives CDR1 SGHNT, CDR2 YENEEA. CDR3 loop: CASSSGYRSYNEQFF. In nucleotides, the CDR3 is TGTGCCAGCAGCTCAGGCTATCGATCCTACAATGAGCAGTTCTTC.

The rearrangement uses TRBV2 and TRBJ1-3, with 8 bases lining up with TRBD1. J gave up 2 bases and V 3 bases, and 3 bases lay outside the gene matches. This CDR3 spans 15 amino acids. Germline values: CDR1 SNHLY, CDR2 FYNNEI. Written as DNA, the CDR3 is TGTGCCAGCAGTGATATACAGGGGGCTGGAAACACCATATATTTT. Translation: CASSDIQGAGNTIYF.

The chain joins TRBV11-3 to TRBJ2-1, with 7 positions matching TRBD2. The CDR3 is 12 residues long. The V gene's germline CDR1 is SGHNT and CDR2 YENEEA. Unmatched junction bases numbered 2, after V lost 2 bases and J lost 10 bases. The CDR3 DNA follows: TGTGCCAGCAGCTTATTGCGGGAGGAGCAGTTCTTC. Residues: CASSLLREEQFF.

This clone was seen a single time. In DNA, the CDR3 is TGTGCCAGCAGTGGACTAGCGGGAGTCCACGAGAACACCGGGGAGCTGTTTTTT. Amino acids: CASSGLAGVHENTGELFF. The chain combines TRBV2 with TRBJ2-2; 12 nucleotides align to TRBD2. The CDR3 has 18 amino acids. CDR1 and CDR2 (germline): SNHLY, FYNNEI. V was clipped by 4 bases and J by 1 base; unmatched bases: 7.

This rearrangement joins TRBV2 to TRBJ2-3, with D possibly being TRBD1 (5 bases). The V end lost 8 bases, the J end lost 1 base, and 10 bases lay between the germline ends. The CDR3 is 13 residues long. The germline CDR1 and CDR2 sequences are SNHLY and FYNNEI. The DNA of the CDR3 is TGTGCCAGCGATTCCAGGGGCACAGATACGCAGTATTTT. Its translation is CASDSRGTDTQYF. The full variable domain, completed using reference TRBV2 and TRBJ2-3, is EPEVTQTPSHQVTQMGQEVILRCVPISNHLYFYWYRQILGQKVEFLVSFYNNEISEKSEIFDDQFSVERPDGSNFTLKIRSTKLEDSAMYFCASDSRGTDTQYFGPGTRLTVL.

V is TRBV7-9 and J is TRBJ2-2, with D perhaps matching TRBD2 (6 bases). Germline V gene data show CDR1 as SEHNR and CDR2 as FQNEAQ (reference sequence). Trimming shortened V by 3 bases and J by 1 base, and 15 bases separated the two germline ends. The CDR3 runs 17 residues. The CDR3 DNA sequence: TGTGCCAGCAGCTTCGTTTACGCTAGCGAGAACACCGGGGAGCTGTTTTTT. Protein: CASSFVYASENTGELFF.

The chain carries TRBV19 and TRBJ2-7, with 11 nucleotides matching TRBD2. The V gene end was trimmed by 4 bases and the J gene end by 0 bases; junction bases not matched to a gene: 2. This CDR3 has 15 amino acids. CDR1 is LNHDA, CDR2 SQIVND, per germline (reference sequence). The CDR3 DNA follows: TGTGCCAGTAGTAACCTAGCGGGAGGCTCCTACGAGCAGTACTTC. Protein product: CASSNLAGGSYEQYF.

This clone was counted a single time. V usage is TRBV5-5 and J usage is TRBJ1-1, with 10 bases aligning to TRBD1. Germline CDR1 is SGHKS and CDR2 is YYEKEE (reference sequence). The CDR3 has 15 residues. V gave up 2 bases and J gave up 1 base; unmatched junction bases: 2. The CDR3 is CASSFRDRGNTEAFF. The CDR3 region has the DNA TGTGCCAGCAGCTTCCGGGACAGGGGGAACACTGAAGCTTTCTTT.

The rearrangement joins TRBV6-6 to TRBJ1-1; unclear D gene. Looked up from germline, CDR1 is MNHNY and CDR2 is SVGAGI (reference sequence). V lost 3 bases to trimming and J lost 6 bases, with 8 bases between them. CDR3 length: 12 amino acids. The CDR3 DNA reads as TGTGCCAGCAGTTATACTCGGGCTGAAGCTTTCTTT. This gives the protein CASSYTRAEAFF.